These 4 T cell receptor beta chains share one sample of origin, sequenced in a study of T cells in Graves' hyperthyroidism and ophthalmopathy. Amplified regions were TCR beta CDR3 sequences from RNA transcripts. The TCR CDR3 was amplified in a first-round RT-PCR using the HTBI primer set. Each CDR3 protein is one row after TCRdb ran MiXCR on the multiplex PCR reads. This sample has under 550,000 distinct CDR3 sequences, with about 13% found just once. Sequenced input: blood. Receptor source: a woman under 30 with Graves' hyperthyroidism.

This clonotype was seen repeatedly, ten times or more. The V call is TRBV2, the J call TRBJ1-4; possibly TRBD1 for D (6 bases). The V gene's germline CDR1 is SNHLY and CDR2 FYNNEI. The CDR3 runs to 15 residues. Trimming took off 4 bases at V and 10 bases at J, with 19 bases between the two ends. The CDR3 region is CASSVDRSGATKLFF. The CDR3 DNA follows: TGTGCCAGCAGTGTAGACAGGTCGGGCGCGACAAAACTGTTTTTT.

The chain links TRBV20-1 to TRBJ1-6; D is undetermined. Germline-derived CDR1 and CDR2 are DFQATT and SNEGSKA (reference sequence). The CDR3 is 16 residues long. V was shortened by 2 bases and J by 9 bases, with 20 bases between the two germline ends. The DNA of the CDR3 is TGCAGTGCTAGATTTTATCAGGCATTCGGACTTTCACCCCTCCACTTT. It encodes CSARFYQAFGLSPLHF.

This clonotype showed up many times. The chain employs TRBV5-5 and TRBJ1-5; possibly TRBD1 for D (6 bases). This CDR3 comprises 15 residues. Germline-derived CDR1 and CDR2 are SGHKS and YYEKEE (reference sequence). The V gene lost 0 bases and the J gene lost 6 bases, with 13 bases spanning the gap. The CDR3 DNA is TGTGCCAGCAGCTTGGGCCGGGGGGCAGGTCAGCCCCAGCATTTT. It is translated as CASSLGRGAGQPQHF.

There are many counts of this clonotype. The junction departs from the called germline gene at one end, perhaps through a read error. Here the CDR3 reads CASSPGHSSNNSPLHF. The CDR3 DNA is TGTGCCAGCAGCCCCGGACACAGCTCCAATAATTCACCCCTCCACTTT. The J gene is TRBJ1-6, the V gene TRBV2; the D gene is possibly TRBD1 (5 bases). The length of the CDR3 is 16 residues. The V gene's germline CDR1 is SNHLY and CDR2 FYNNEI.